The 26 T cell receptor beta chains reported below all come from one sample, sequenced in a study of T cell repertoires in cytomegalovirus infection (dated by TCRdb to about 2019). The sequencer was an Illumina HiSeq 1500. Using fastp at Q25 and MiXCR, TCRdb reprocessed the public reads and kept productive beta chains. A single entry per CDR3 protein holds the most common genes and DNA from its merged rows. The sample table records more than 150,000 distinct CDR3 sequences; roughly a fifth of these occur just once. Around 2.7% of the sample is held by the ten biggest clonotypes. Sequenced input: PBMCs. The receptors originated from a human donor in good health (CMV status not recorded). Some clones in this sample may be carry-over from other donors' samples.

In its sample, this clonotype was seen a few times. The V and J genes are TRBV20-1 and TRBJ2-1; TRBD2 matches 8 bases. The CDR3 covers 18 residues. Unmatched junction bases numbered 23, after V lost 5 bases and J lost 8 bases. Germline values: CDR1 DFQATT, CDR2 SNEGSKA (reference sequence). The CDR3 is CSAGSRSALAGGRDEQFF. In nucleotides, the CDR3 is TGCAGTGCTGGTTCGAGGAGTGCCCTGGCGGGAGGAAGGGATGAGCAGTTCTTC.

The chain has TRBV19 and TRBJ2-5; D might be TRBD1 (5 bases). The CDR3 is 15 amino acids. V was cut by 5 bases and J by 5 bases, with 18 bases left in between. CDR1 is LNHDA and CDR2 is SQIVND in the germline V gene (reference sequence). The CDR3 loop reads CASSAGSGFLETQYF. The CDR3 coding sequence is TGTGCCAGTAGTGCAGGGTCCGGGTTTCTTGAGACCCAGTACTTC. Based on the CDR3 plus reference TRBV19 and TRBJ2-5, the full variable domain is DGGITQSPKYLFRKEGQNVTLSCEQNLNHDAMYWYRQDPGQGLRLIYYSQIVNDFQKGDIAEGYSVSREKKESFPLTVTSAQKNPTAFYLCASSAGSGFLETQYFGPGTRLLVL.

The sample holds many counts of this clonotype. The rearrangement links TRBV7-6 to TRBJ2-7; 7 bases agree with TRBD1. The CDR3 is 13 amino acids. From germline, CDR1 is SGHVS and CDR2 FNYEAQ. Losses at the gene ends were 0 bases for V and 5 bases for J; bases not matched to a gene: 1. The CDR3 DNA reads as TGTGCCAGCAGCTTAGCAGGGGGCGACGAGCAGTACTTC. It encodes CASSLAGGDEQYF.

This clonotype was detected ten times or more. Written as DNA, the CDR3 is TGTGCCAGCAGACAAACTGGAGGAGAGACCCAGTACTTC. This encodes CASRQTGGETQYF. The chain employs TRBV7-2 and TRBJ2-5; tentatively, D is TRBD2 (5 bases). The germline V gene encodes CDR1 SGHTA and CDR2 FQGNSA. The CDR3 loop spans 13 amino acids. The V gene lost 6 bases and the J gene lost 4 bases, with 12 bases spanning the gap. Full variable domain (rest looked up from reference TRBV7-2 and TRBJ2-5): GAGVSQSPSNKVTEKGKDVELRCDPISGHTALYWYRQSLGQGLEFLIYFQGNSAPDKSGLPSDRFSAERTGGSVSTLTIQRTQQEDSAVYLCASRQTGGETQYFGPGTRLLVL.

The chain couples TRBV4-3 to TRBJ2-1; D is unclear. V dropped 3 bases and J dropped 6 bases, with 21 bases sitting between them. CDR1 LGHNA and CDR2 YSLEER come from the germline V gene. The length of the CDR3 is 17 residues. The CDR3 DNA reads TGCGCCAGCAGCCACACACCTGACGCACTGAAGGGCAATGAGCAGTTCTTC. Its translation is CASSHTPDALKGNEQFF.

This clonotype was detected only a few times. V gene TRBV5-4 combines with J gene TRBJ2-6, with 7 bases that match TRBD1. The J segment lost 2 bases and the V segment lost 4 bases, leaving 3 bases of the junction unmatched. CDR3 length: 15 residues. Germline loops: CDR1 SGHNT, CDR2 YYREEE (reference sequence). For the CDR3, the DNA is TGTGCCAGCAGCAGCAGGGGGACTGGGGCCAACGTCCTGACTTTC. Protein product: CASSSRGTGANVLTF.

About this clonotype: The junction departs from germline at one end; a sequencing error may be responsible. The chain is built from TRBV7-3 and TRBJ2-1, with TRBD2 matching over 16 bases. The CDR3 runs 20 residues. CDR1 SGHTA and CDR2 FQGTGA come from the germline V gene. This CDR3 is CARSLAGTSGRGVGYNEQFF. Here the CDR3 DNA reads TGTGCCCGCAGCCTGGCCGGGACTAGCGGGAGGGGGGTGGGCTACAATGAGCAGTTCTTC.

This clonotype has a count of ten or more. The CDR3 is CASSLKSDSQAFF. The CDR3 DNA sequence: TGTGCCAGCAGCTTAAAATCCGATAGCCAAGCTTTCTTT. The chain carries TRBV7-2 and TRBJ1-1, with unresolved D. The V end was cut by 2 bases, the J end by 9 bases, with 13 bases between. CDR1 is SGHTA, CDR2 FQGNSA, per germline. The CDR3 is 13 amino acids.

J is TRBJ1-6 and V is TRBV27; no firm D call. V was cut by 7 bases and J by 3 bases, with 10 bases left in between. Germline CDR1 is MNHEY and CDR2 is SMNVEV (reference sequence). There are 14 residues in the CDR3. CDR3 nucleotides: TGTGCCAGCACCCCGGGGAACTATAATTCACCCCTCCACTTT. This translates into CASTPGNYNSPLHF.

This clonotype was seen at least ten times. This chain uses TRBV7-2 with TRBJ1-6; no firm D call. V was trimmed by 1 base and J by 8 bases, leaving 6 bases between them. CDR1 is SGHTA, CDR2 FQGNSA, per germline. This CDR3 comprises 13 residues. The CDR3 protein is CASSLDTDSPLHF. In DNA, the CDR3 is TGTGCCAGCAGCTTAGACACTGATTCACCCCTCCACTTT. The entire variable domain, with the rest obtained from reference TRBV7-2 and TRBJ1-6, is as follows: GAGVSQSPSNKVTEKGKDVELRCDPISGHTALYWYRQSLGQGLEFLIYFQGNSAPDKSGLPSDRFSAERTGGSVSTLTIQRTQQEDSAVYLCASSLDTDSPLHFGNGTRLTVT.

This clonotype was picked up many times. The chain employs TRBV7-3 and TRBJ2-3, with TRBD2 matching 7 bases. CDR3 length: 13 amino acids. With V trimmed by 3 bases and J by 5 bases, 2 bases remained unmatched. Germline-derived CDR1 and CDR2 are SGHTA and FQGTGA. The CDR3 reads CASSFREGDTQYF. As DNA, the CDR3 is TGTGCCAGCAGCTTCAGGGAGGGAGATACGCAGTATTTT.

Remarks on this clonotype: A much larger clone differs by one base, so this may be a read error. The chain combines TRBV6-2 or TRBV6-3 with TRBJ2-2; the D gene could be TRBD1 or TRBD2 (6 bases each). Germline lookup yields CDR1 MNHEY and CDR2 SVGEGT. The CDR3 extends over 15 amino acids. The V gene lost 10 bases and the J gene lost 1 base, with 16 bases spanning the gap. The CDR3 here is CANSRGLQNTGELFF. CDR3 DNA: TGTGCCAACAGCAGGGGACTTCAGAACACCGGGGAGCTGTTTTTT.

This clonotype was detected a few times. The rearrangement uses TRBV7-6 and TRBJ1-1; 10 nucleotides line up with TRBD1. Germline values: CDR1 SGHVS, CDR2 FNYEAQ. This CDR3 is 13 amino acids long. V shed 2 bases and J 11 bases; nucleotides not matched to a gene: 5. The CDR3 sequence: CASSLLGQGSAFF. DNA for the CDR3: TGTGCCAGCAGCTTATTGGGACAGGGGTCGGCTTTCTTT.

The rearrangement joins TRBV29-1 to TRBJ2-7, with D possibly being TRBD1 (6 bases). This CDR3 region has 12 residues. Germline V lookup: CDR1 SQVTM, CDR2 ANQGSEA. Trimming stripped 6 bases from V and 2 bases from J, with 11 bases between. DNA for the CDR3: TGCAGCGTCGGGGACACTGCCTACGAGCAGTACTTC. This codes for CSVGDTAYEQYF.

At least ten counts were recorded for this clonotype. V gene TRBV12-3 or TRBV12-4 combines with J gene TRBJ2-5; TRBD2 aligns across 8 bases. This CDR3 has 18 residues. The V segment lost 3 bases and the J segment 5 bases; nucleotides outside the gene matches: 17. CDR3 residues: CASSFGPGSGRGGETQYF. As DNA, the CDR3 is TGTGCCAGCAGTTTCGGACCGGGGAGCGGGAGAGGGGGGGAGACCCAGTACTTC.

As DNA, the CDR3 is TGTGCCAGCAGTTTCCGGGGCCGCCTTGAAGCTTTCTTT. This codes for CASSFRGRLEAFF. The chain recombines TRBV6-6 with TRBJ1-1, with D possibly being TRBD1 (5 bases). CDR3 length equals 13 residues. The V gene lost 4 bases and the J gene lost 7 bases, with 13 bases spanning the gap. Germline CDR1 MNHNY, CDR2 SVGAGI (reference sequence).

The rearrangement joins TRBV4-2 to TRBJ2-1; possibly TRBD2 for D (6 bases). There are 18 residues in the CDR3. Germline-derived CDR1 and CDR2 are LGHNA and YNFKEQ. Trimming removed 1 base from V and 2 bases from J, with 18 bases in between. CDR3 amino acids: CASSQASGTANAYNEQFF. The CDR3 coding sequence is TGTGCCAGCAGCCAAGCGTCCGGGACTGCAAACGCCTACAATGAGCAGTTCTTC.

This chain uses TRBV12-3 or TRBV12-4 with TRBJ1-1; D is uncertain. The CDR3 runs to 8 residues. V was clipped by 7 bases and J by 6 bases, with 0 bases between them. Here the CDR3 DNA reads TGTGCCAGCACTGAAGCTTTCTTT. Its translation: CASTEAFF.

As regards this clonotype: This is likely a read error, given that the CDR3 carries no conserved phenylalanine or tryptophan at its end. The gene calls are TRBV6-5 and TRBJ1-1, with D possibly being TRBD1 (5 bases). The CDR3 runs to 15 residues. Looked up from germline, CDR1 is MNHEY and CDR2 is SVGAGI. V lost 5 bases and J lost 1, with 14 bases in between. The CDR3 region is CASSKPGTWNTEAFS. CDR3 nucleotide sequence: TGTGCCAGCAGTAAACCCGGGACGTGGAACACTGAAGCTTTCTCT.

This clonotype has a handful of counts. The genes are TRBV7-9 and TRBJ2-7; D remains unclear. V was clipped by 3 bases and J by 2 bases, with 14 bases between them. The CDR3 sequence is 15 residues long. Germline lookup yields CDR1 SEHNR and CDR2 FQNEAQ (reference sequence). CDR3 sequence: CASSFRSTGPYEQYF. The CDR3 DNA sequence: TGTGCCAGCAGCTTCAGGTCCACCGGACCCTACGAGCAGTACTTC.

As to this clonotype: This could be a read error, since a much larger clone is one nucleotide away. This sequence joins TRBV7-2 and TRBJ2-1; D possibly corresponds to TRBD2 (7 bases). V lost 10 bases and J lost 6, with 19 bases in between. This CDR3 has 14 amino acids. Germline V CDR1 and CDR2: SGHTA, FQGNSA. The DNA for the CDR3 is TGTGCCATCAGGACCGGGGGGCCGCCCAATGAGCAGTTCTTC. This translates into CAIRTGGPPNEQFF. Full variable domain (remainder filled in from reference TRBV7-2 and TRBJ2-1): GAGVSQSPSNKVTEKGKDVELRCDPISGHTALYWYRQSLGQGLEFLIYFQGNSAPDKSGLPSDRFSAERTGGSVSTLTIQRTQQEDSAVYLCAIRTGGPPNEQFFGPGTRLTVL.

This clonotype was counted at least ten times. The junction shows a germline mismatch at one end, possibly a read error. The chain employs TRBV7-2 and TRBJ2-5, with 12 bases identical to TRBD1. The CDR3 is 16 amino acids. CDR1 and CDR2 from the germline V gene are SGHTA and FQGNSA. CDR3 nucleotides: TGTGCCAGCAGCTCGAGATCCGGGACAGGGGGCGGAAATAGGGACTTC. This gives the protein CASSSRSGTGGGNRDF. Full variable domain (rest looked up from reference TRBV7-2 and TRBJ2-5): GAGVSQSPSNKVTEKGKDVELRCDPISGHTALYWYRQSLGQGLEFLIYFQGNSAPDKSGLPSDRFSAERTGGSVSTLTIQRTQQEDSAVYLCASSSRSGTGGGNRDFGPGTRLLVL.

This clonotype was detected many times. The V call is TRBV12-3 or TRBV12-4, the J call TRBJ1-2, with 8 positions matching TRBD1. There are 14 residues in the CDR3. Trimming removed 3 bases from V and 6 bases from J; junction bases left unmatched: 6. For the CDR3, the DNA is TGTGCCAGCAGTTTTACAGGGGGTACGGATGGCTACACCTTC. Translating gives CASSFTGGTDGYTF.

The chain links TRBV19 to TRBJ2-3; TRBD2 agrees at 13 bases. The V and J ends lost 9 bases and 1 base, in that order; junction bases with no gene match: 1. The length of the CDR3 is 14 residues. The germline V gene has CDR1 LNHDA and CDR2 SQIVND (reference sequence). For the CDR3, the DNA is TGTGCCAGCGGGACTAGCGGGGGCACAGATACGCAGTATTTT. Amino acids: CASGTSGGTDTQYF.

The V call is TRBV28, the J call TRBJ2-7, with D perhaps TRBD1 (5 bases). The CDR3 has 14 residues. Germline V gene sequence: CDR1 MDHEN, CDR2 SYDVKM. Deletions cut 7 bases from V and 0 bases from J, with 13 bases between. The CDR3 sequence: CASTQGLSSYEQYF. The CDR3 DNA reads as TGTGCCAGCACCCAGGGTCTCAGCTCCTACGAGCAGTACTTC.

V usage is TRBV6-4 and J usage is TRBJ1-1; D is unclear. The CDR3 consists of 16 residues. Trimming stripped 6 bases from V and 3 bases from J, with 20 bases between. Germline loops: CDR1 MRHNA, CDR2 SNTAGT. This CDR3 reads CASSKPGPRSDTEAFF. The CDR3 DNA reads TGTGCCAGCAGCAAACCAGGACCAAGGTCGGACACTGAAGCTTTCTTT.